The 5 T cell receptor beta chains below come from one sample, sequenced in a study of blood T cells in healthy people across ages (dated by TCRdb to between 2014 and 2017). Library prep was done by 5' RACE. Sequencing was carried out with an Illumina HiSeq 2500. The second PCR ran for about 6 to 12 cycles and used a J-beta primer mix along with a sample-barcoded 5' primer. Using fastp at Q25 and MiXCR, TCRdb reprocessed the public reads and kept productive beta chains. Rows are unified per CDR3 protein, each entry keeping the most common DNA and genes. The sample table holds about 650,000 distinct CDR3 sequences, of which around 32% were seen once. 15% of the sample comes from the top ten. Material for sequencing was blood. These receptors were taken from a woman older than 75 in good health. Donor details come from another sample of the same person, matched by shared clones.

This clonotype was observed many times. The CDR3 sequence is CASSQTRGGALFF. In DNA, the CDR3 is TGTGCCAGCAGCCAAACGCGGGGTGGTGCTTTGTTCTTC. The chain carries TRBV3-1 and TRBJ2-1; the D gene is possibly TRBD2 (6 bases). Trimming removed 2 bases from V and 15 bases from J, with 17 bases in between. This CDR3 has 13 amino acids. Germline V gene lookup returns CDR1 LGHDT and CDR2 YNNKEL (reference sequence).

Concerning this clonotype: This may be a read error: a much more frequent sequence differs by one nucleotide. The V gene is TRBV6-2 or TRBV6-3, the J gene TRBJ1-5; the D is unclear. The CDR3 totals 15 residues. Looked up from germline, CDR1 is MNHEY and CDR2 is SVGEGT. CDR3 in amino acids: CASSYGVRANQPPHF. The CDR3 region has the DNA TGTGCCAGCAGTTACGGGGTCCGGGCCAATCAGCCCCCGCATTTT.

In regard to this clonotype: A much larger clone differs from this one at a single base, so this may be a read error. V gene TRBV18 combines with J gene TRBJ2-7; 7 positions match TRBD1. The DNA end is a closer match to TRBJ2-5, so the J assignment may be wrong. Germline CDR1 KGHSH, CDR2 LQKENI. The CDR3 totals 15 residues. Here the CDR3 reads CASSPRQGSQGTQYF. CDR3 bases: TGTGCCAGCTCACCACGACAGGGATCTCAAGGGACCCAGTACTTC.

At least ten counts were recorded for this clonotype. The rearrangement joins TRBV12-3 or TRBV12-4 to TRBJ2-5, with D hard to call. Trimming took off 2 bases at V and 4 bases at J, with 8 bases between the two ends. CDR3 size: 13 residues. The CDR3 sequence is CASSLRDPETQYF. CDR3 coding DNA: TGTGCCAGCAGTTTAAGGGATCCAGAGACCCAGTACTTC.

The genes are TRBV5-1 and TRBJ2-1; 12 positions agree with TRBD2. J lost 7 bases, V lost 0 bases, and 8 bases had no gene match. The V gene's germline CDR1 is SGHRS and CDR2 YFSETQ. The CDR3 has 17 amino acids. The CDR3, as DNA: TGCGCCAGCAGCTTGGCCCTGCTAGCGGGAGGGGTGAATGAGCAGTTCTTC. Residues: CASSLALLAGGVNEQFF.